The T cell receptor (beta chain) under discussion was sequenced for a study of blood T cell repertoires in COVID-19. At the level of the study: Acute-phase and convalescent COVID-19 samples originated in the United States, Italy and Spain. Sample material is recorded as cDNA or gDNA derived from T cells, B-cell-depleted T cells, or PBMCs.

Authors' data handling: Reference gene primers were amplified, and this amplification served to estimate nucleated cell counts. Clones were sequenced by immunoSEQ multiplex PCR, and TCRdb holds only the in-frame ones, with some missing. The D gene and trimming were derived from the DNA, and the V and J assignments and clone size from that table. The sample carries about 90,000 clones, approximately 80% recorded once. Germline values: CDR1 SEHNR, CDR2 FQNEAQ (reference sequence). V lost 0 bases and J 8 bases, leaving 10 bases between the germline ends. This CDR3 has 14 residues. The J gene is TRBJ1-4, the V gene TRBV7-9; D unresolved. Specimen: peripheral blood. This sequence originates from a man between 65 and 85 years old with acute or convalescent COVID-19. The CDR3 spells CASSLAGRGEKLFF. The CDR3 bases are TGTGCCAGCAGCTTAGCCGGGAGAGGGGAAAAACTGTTTTTT.